The rows below give T cell receptor beta chains drawn from one sample of a study of Graves' ophthalmopathy and Graves' hyperthyroidism. One entry per CDR3 protein, called by TCRdb with MiXCR from the multiplex PCR reads. Among 600,000 to 950,000 distinct CDR3 sequences listed, roughly 40% were seen once. Sample: peripheral blood. The receptors derive from an adult man with Graves' ophthalmopathy. The CDR3 runs from the conserved cysteine through the conserved F or W. A D gene is named only where the DNA matches it firmly. Size is stated for part of the rows, as once, few or many counts, or as a class when the clone is expanded.

d_call	v_call	j_call	clone_size	cdr3_nt	cdr3_aa
TRBD1	TRBV6-5	TRBJ1-2	NA	TGTGCCAGCAGTTACTTACAGGGGGCTGGTGGCTACACCTTC	CASSYLQGAGGYTF
NA	TRBV7-9	TRBJ1-2	many	TGTGCCAGCAGCTCCGGGACATCCACTAACTATGGCTACACCTTC	CASSSGTSTNYGYTF
NA	TRBV7-9	TRBJ2-7	few	TGTGCCAGCAGCTCCAGGGGATCTCCCTACGAGCAGTACTTC	CASSSRGSPYEQYF
NA	TRBV6-6	TRBJ1-5	few	TGTGCCAGCAGTTCCGCCTCTTACTATCAGCCCCAGCATTTT	CASSSASYYQPQHF
NA	TRBV29-1	TRBJ1-1	many	TGCAGCGCCGCGACAGGAGGCACTGAAGCTTTCTTT	CSAATGGTEAFF
NA	TRBV9	TRBJ1-5	few	TGTGCCAGCAGCTCGGGGTTCGGGGGTCAGCCCCAGCATTTT	CASSSGFGGQPQHF
NA	TRBV10-3	TRBJ1-2	few	TGTGCCAGCAGTGAAGCGGGACACACAATCTATGGCTACACCTTC	CASSEAGHTIYGYTF
NA	TRBV19	TRBJ2-7	many	TGTGCCAGTAGTATAGAGGGGACCGCCGCCTACGAGCAGTACTTC	CASSIEGTAAYEQYF
TRBD1	TRBV19	TRBJ1-5	few	TGTGCCAGTAGTATAGGAGGGACAGGGTCCCTCAATCAGCCCCAGCATTTT	CASSIGGTGSLNQPQHF
NA	TRBV11-2	TRBJ1-3	many	TGTGCCAGCAGTTTGGCGGCAGGGTTCGTGGACACCATATATTTT	CASSLAAGFVDTIYF
TRBD1	TRBV7-8	TRBJ2-5	many	TGTGCCAGCAGCTTAGCCAGTCAACAGGGGAGTGGGTCGACCCAGTACTTC	CASSLASQQGSGSTQYF
NA	TRBV2	TRBJ1-4	once	TGTGCCAGCAGGGGGGCAGGGGATGAAAAACTGTTTTTT	CASRGAGDEKLFF
TRBD1	TRBV25-1	TRBJ1-2	many	TGTGCCAGCAGTGAGGCCGGGACAGGGTTCTCTGGCTACACCTTC	CASSEAGTGFSGYTF
NA	TRBV27	TRBJ1-2	NA	TGTGCCAGCAGTTCGCAGGGCCATCTAAGGGGCTACACCTTC	CASSSQGHLRGYTF
NA	TRBV2	TRBJ2-2	NA	TGTGCCAGCTCAGCGAACACCGGGGAGCTGCTTTTT	CASSANTGELLF
NA	TRBV29-1	TRBJ1-5	NA	TGCAGCGTTGAAGAGGGCAGGGGAAGAGAGACCCAGCATTTT	CSVEEGRGRETQHF
NA	TRBV7-9	TRBJ2-5	NA	TGTGCCAGCAGCGGGCACCAGGGCTGGCAAGAGACCCAGTACTTC	CASSGHQGWQETQYF
TRBD2	TRBV2	TRBJ2-5	few	TGTGCCAGCAGTCCGCTGACTAGCGGGGGGCCCTGTATATTC	CASSPLTSGGPCIF
NA	TRBV25-1	TRBJ2-7	NA	TGTGCCAGCAGTGATAGTGCCGGGGGTGAGCAGTACTTC	CASSDSAGGEQYF
TRBD2	TRBV7-2	TRBJ2-7	many	TGTGCCAGCAGCTCACGGGGGGGACTCGAGCAGTACTTC	CASSSRGGLEQYF
TRBD1	TRBV6-6	TRBJ1-4	few	TGTGCCAGCAGCCGAGCCGGGACAGGAGGGAAGCATGAAAAACTGTTTTTT	CASSRAGTGGKHEKLFF
NA	TRBV7-9	TRBJ1-2	few	TGTGCCAGCACCTCCGGTTTTCAGAAGGATGGCTACACCTTC	CASTSGFQKDGYTF
NA	TRBV7-9	TRBJ1-1	NA	TGTGCCAGCAGCTTATCGGAGAGACAGTTCACTGAAGCTTCCTTT	CASSLSERQFTEASF
NA	TRBV29-1	TRBJ1-1	many	TGCAGCGCCGGGGTTGCCCGGGACACTGAAGCTTTCTTT	CSAGVARDTEAFF
NA	TRBV6-6	TRBJ1-5	NA	TGTGCGGTTACAGGCACGGGGCAGCCCCAGCATTTT	CAVTGTGQPQHF
NA	TRBV24-1	TRBJ1-2	many	TGTGCCACCAGTGATACGGGGGGACCGCCCTATGGCTACACCTTC	CATSDTGGPPYGYTF
TRBD1	TRBV20-1	TRBJ2-5	NA	TGCAGTGCTAGTCCAACCCCGGGACAGGAGATCTTAGAGACCCAGTACTTC	CSASPTPGQEILETQYF
TRBD1	TRBV29-1	TRBJ1-2	NA	TGCAGCGTTGTCGCAGGGGGAGGCTACACCTTC	CSVVAGGGYTF
NA	TRBV2	TRBJ2-7	NA	TGTGCCAGCAGCCCTGGTGGAGGGAAGAACTACGAGCAGTACTTC	CASSPGGGKNYEQYF
NA	TRBV7-6	TRBJ2-5	NA	TGTGCCAGCAGCCCTTCGAGCCTTGGAGGTGGAGAGACCCAGTACTTC	CASSPSSLGGGETQYF
TRBD1	TRBV5-6	TRBJ1-5	few	TGTGCCAGCAGCTCCGGACAGGGAGCCCAGCATTTT	CASSSGQGAQHF
TRBD2	TRBV2	TRBJ2-7	few	TGTGCCAGCCTCGGGACTACTTACGAGCAGTACTTC	CASLGTTYEQYF
NA	TRBV20-1	TRBJ2-7	many	TGCAGTGCGCACACAGGGTACCCGAACGAGCAGTACTTC	CSAHTGYPNEQYF
NA	TRBV6-6	TRBJ2-5	NA	TGTGCCAGCGGGACGATCCAAGAGACCCAGTACTTC	CASGTIQETQYF